This TCR beta chain was captured by sequencing in a study of T cell changes during pregnancy in multiple sclerosis. The germline CDR1 and CDR2 sequences are SEHNR and FQNEAQ (reference sequence). Trimming stripped 3 bases from V and 0 bases from J, with 8 bases between. The CDR3 has 15 amino acids. Assay used: immunoSEQ multiplex PCR; TCRdb lists only in-frame clones, some missing. The sample includes 25,000 to 40,000 clones, approximately 90% of them seen just once. This clonotype originated in a female donor with multiple sclerosis, enrolled in a pregnancy study. The chain combines TRBV7-9 with TRBJ2-2, with a weak D call TRBD1 (6 bases). Material: CD8+ T cells from peripheral blood mononuclear cells, obtained in the second trimester of pregnancy. The DNA of the CDR3 is TGTGCCAGCAGCTTGAGGGGGACGAACACCGGGGAGCTGTTTTTT. Translating it yields CASSLRGTNTGELFF.